The rows below give T cell receptor beta chains drawn from one sample of a study of shared clonotypes between healthy human individuals. Only in-frame clones appear in the TCRdb table, and some are missing; sequencing was by immunoSEQ multiplex PCR. The table lists 2 million to 2.5 million clones, approximately 93% of them singletons. Sequencing was done on a sample of naive CD4+ T cells from PBMCs. The receptors here all came from a man in his late teens or twenties in good health. Some clones in this sample may be carry-over from other donors' samples. Each CDR3 is given with its conserved first and last residue. D genes are given only for firm matches.

d_call	v_call	j_call	cdr3_nt	cdr3_aa
-	TRBV29-1	TRBJ2-7	TGCAGCGCCTTCTACGAGCAGTACTTC	CSAFYEQYF
-	TRBV29-1	TRBJ2-3	TGCAGCGTTCAACAGATAACAGATACGCAGTATTTT	CSVQQITDTQYF
-	TRBV28	TRBJ2-7	TGTGCCAGCAGTGCCGACAGTTACGAGCAGTACTTC	CASSADSYEQYF
TRBD1	TRBV10-3	TRBJ1-2	TGTGCCATCAGGGGACAGGGTTTCCATGGCTACACCTTC	CAIRGQGFHGYTF
-	TRBV9	TRBJ2-5	TGTGCCAGCAGCGTAATGGGCCGAGGGACCCAGTACTTC	CASSVMGRGTQYF
-	TRBV5-1	TRBJ2-7	TGCGCCAGCAGCTTGGGACTGGAAAGCTCCTACGAGCAGTACTTC	CASSLGLESSYEQYF
-	TRBV18	TRBJ2-3	TGTGCCAGCTCACCAAGGGCAGCCACTGACACAGATACGCAGTATTTT	CASSPRAATDTDTQYF
TRBD2	TRBV5-1	TRBJ2-5	TGCGCCAGCAGGGGGACTAGCGGGATTAAAAAGACCCAGTACTTC	CASRGTSGIKKTQYF
-	TRBV11-3	TRBJ2-3	TGTGCCAGCAGCCCTTTATCTGGGGGCACAGATACGCAGTATTTT	CASSPLSGGTDTQYF
-	TRBV29-1	TRBJ2-1	TGCAGCGTTGAAGCCCGGGGTTCGTACAATGAGCAGTTCTTC	CSVEARGSYNEQFF
-	TRBV18	TRBJ2-2	TGTGCCAGCTCACTACTACAGGGGAACACCGGGGAGCTGTTTTTT	CASSLLQGNTGELFF
-	TRBV27	TRBJ1-4	TGTGCCAGCAGTTTTGGGTGGGCTGAAAAACTGTTTTTT	CASSFGWAEKLFF